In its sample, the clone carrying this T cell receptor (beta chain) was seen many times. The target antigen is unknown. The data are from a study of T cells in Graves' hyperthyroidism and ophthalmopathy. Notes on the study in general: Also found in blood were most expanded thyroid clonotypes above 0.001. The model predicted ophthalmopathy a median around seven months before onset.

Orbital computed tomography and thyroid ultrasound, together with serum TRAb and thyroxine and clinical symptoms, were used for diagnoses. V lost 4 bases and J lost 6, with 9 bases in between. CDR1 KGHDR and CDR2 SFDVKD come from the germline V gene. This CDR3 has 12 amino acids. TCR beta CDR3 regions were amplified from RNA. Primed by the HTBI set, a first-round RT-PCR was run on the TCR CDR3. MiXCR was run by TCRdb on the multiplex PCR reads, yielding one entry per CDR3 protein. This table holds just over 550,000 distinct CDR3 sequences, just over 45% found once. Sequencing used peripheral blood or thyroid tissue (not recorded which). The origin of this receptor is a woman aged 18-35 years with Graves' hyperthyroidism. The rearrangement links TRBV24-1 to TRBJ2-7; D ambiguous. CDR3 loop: CATSEEWGEQYF. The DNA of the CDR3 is TGTGCCACCAGTGAGGAGTGGGGCGAGCAGTACTTC.